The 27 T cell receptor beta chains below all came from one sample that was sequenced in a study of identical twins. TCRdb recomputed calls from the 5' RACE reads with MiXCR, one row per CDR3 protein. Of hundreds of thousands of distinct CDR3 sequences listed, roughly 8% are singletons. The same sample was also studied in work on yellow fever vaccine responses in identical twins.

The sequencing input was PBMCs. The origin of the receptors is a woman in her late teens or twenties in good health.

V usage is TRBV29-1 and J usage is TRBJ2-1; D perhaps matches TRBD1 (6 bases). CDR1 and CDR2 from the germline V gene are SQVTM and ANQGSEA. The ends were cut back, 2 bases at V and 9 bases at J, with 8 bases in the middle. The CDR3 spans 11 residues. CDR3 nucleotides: TGCAGCGTTGAAAGACAGGTTGAGCAGTTCTTC. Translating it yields CSVERQVEQFF.

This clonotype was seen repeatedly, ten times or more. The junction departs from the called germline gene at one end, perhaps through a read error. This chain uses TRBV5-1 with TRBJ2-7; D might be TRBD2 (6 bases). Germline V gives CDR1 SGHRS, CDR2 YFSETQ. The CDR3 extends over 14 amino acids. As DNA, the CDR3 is TGCGCCAGCACCTTGACGGGTAGCGGCTACGAGCAGTACTTC. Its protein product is CASTLTGSGYEQYF. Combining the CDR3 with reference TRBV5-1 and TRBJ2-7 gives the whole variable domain KAGVTQTPRYLIKTRGQQVTLSCSPISGHRSVSWYQQTPGQGLQFLFEYFSETQRNKGNFPGRFSGRQFSNSRSEMNVSTLELGDSALYLCASTLTGSGYEQYFGPGTRLTVT.

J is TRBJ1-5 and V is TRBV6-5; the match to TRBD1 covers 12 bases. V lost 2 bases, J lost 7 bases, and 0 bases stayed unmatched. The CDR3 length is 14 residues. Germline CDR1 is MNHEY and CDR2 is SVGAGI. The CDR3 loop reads CASSYGTGGQPQHF. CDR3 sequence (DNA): TGTGCCAGCAGTTACGGGACAGGGGGCCAGCCCCAGCATTTT.

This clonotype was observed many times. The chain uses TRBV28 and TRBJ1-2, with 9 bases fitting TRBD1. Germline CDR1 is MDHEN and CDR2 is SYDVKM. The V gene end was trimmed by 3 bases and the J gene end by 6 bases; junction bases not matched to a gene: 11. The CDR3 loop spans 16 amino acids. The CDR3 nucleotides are TGTGCCAGCAGTTTCTGGGACAGGGATTCCTTGGATGGCTACACCTTC. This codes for CASSFWDRDSLDGYTF.

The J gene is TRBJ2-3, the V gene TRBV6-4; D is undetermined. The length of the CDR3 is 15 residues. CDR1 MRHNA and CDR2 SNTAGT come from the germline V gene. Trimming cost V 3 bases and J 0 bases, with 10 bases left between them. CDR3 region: CASSEGQASTDTQYF. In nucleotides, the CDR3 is TGTGCCAGCAGTGAGGGTCAGGCGAGCACAGATACGCAGTATTTT.

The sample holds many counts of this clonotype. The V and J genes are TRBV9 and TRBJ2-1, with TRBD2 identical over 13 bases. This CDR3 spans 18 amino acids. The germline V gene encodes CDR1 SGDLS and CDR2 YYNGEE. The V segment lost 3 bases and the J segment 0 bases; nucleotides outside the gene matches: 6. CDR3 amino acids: CASSDPGTSGVSYNEQFF. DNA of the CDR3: TGTGCCAGCAGCGACCCCGGGACTAGCGGGGTCTCCTACAATGAGCAGTTCTTC.

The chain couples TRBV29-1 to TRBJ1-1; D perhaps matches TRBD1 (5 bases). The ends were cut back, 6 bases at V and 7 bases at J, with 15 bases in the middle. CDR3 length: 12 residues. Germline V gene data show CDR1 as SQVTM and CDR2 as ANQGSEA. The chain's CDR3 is CSVDWGVDEAFF. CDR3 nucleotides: TGCAGCGTGGATTGGGGGGTTGATGAAGCTTTCTTT.

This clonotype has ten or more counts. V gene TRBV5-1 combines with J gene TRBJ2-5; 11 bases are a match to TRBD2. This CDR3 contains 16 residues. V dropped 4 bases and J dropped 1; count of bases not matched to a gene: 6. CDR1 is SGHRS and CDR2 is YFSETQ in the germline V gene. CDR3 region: CASSLPGLAAQETQYF. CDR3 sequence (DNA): TGCGCCAGCAGCCTACCGGGACTAGCGGCCCAAGAGACCCAGTACTTC.

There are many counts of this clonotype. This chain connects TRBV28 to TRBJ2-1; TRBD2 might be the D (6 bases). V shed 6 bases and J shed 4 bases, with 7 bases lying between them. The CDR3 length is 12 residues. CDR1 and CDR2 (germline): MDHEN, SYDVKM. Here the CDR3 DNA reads TGTGCCAGCAGCGGGACTTACAATGAGCAGTTCTTC. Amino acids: CASSGTYNEQFF.

CDR3: CASSPLLLRTGRITYGYTF. As DNA, the CDR3 is TGTGCCAGCAGTCCCCTCCTCCTGAGGACAGGGAGAATTACTTATGGCTACACCTTC. The rearrangement links TRBV27 to TRBJ1-2; 8 bases map to TRBD1. Losses at the gene ends were 5 bases for V and 5 bases for J; bases not matched to a gene: 22. Germline assignment: CDR1 MNHEY and CDR2 SMNVEV (reference sequence). The CDR3 is made up of 19 amino acids.

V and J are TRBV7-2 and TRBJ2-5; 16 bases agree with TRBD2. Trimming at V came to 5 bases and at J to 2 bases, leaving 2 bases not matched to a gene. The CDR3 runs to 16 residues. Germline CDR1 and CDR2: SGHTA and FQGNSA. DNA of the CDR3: TGTGCCAGCAGCACGGGACTAGCGGGAGGGCAAGAGACCCAGTACTTC. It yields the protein CASSTGLAGGQETQYF.

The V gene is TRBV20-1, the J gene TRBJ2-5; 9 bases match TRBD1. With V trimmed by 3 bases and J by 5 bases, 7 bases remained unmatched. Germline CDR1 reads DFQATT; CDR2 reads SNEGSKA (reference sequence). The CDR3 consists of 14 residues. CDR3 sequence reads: CSASGDRDRETQYF. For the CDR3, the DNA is TGCAGTGCTAGCGGGGACAGGGATCGGGAGACCCAGTACTTC.

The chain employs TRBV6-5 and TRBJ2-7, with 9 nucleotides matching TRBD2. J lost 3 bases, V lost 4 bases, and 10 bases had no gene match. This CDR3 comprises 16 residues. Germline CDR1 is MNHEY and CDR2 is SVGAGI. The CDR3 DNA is TGTGCCAGCAGTTCCGACGCGGGAGGGCATTACTACGAGCAGTACTTC. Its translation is CASSSDAGGHYYEQYF.

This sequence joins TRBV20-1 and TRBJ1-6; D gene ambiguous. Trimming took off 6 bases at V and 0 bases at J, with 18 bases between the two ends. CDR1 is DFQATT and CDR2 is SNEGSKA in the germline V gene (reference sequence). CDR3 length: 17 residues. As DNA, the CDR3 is TGCAGTGCCATAAAAGTGTTCGGGAGCTCCTATAATTCACCCCTCCACTTT. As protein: CSAIKVFGSSYNSPLHF.

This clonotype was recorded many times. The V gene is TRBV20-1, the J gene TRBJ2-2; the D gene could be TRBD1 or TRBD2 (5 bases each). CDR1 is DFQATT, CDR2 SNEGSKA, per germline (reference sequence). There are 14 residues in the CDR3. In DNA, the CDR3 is TGCAGCGCACCTCGGGACGGCCTAACTGGGGAGCTGTTTTTT. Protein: CSAPRDGLTGELFF.

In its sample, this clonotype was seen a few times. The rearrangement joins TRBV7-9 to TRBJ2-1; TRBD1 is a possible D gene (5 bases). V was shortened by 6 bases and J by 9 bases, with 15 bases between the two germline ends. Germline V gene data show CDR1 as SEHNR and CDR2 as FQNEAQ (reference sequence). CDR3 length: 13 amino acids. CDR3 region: CASSFPGIGEQFF. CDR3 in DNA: TGTGCCAGCAGTTTTCCAGGGATAGGTGAGCAGTTCTTC.

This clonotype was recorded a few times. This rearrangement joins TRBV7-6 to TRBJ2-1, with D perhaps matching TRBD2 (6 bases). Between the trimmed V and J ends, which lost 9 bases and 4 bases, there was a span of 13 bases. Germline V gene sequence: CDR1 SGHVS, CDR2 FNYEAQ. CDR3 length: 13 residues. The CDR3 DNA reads TGTGCCAGTCGCGCTAGCGAATACAATGAGCAGTTCTTC. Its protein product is CASRASEYNEQFF.

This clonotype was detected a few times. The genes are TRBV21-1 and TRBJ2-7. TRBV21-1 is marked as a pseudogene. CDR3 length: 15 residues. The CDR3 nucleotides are TGTGCCAGCAGCACCCAAGGACGAGGCTCCTACGAGCAGTACTTC. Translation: CASSTQGRGSYEQYF.

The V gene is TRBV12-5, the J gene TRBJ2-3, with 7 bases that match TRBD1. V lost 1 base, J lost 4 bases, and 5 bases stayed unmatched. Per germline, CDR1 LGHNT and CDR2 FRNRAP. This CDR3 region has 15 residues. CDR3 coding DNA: TGTGCTAGTGGTTTGGCCGGGACAGCATCAGATACGCAGTATTTT. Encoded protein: CASGLAGTASDTQYF.

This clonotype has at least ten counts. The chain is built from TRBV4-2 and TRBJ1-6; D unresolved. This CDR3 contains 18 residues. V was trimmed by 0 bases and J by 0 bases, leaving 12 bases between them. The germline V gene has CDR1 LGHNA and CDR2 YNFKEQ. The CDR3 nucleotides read TGTGCCAGCAGCCAAGATTTCCCGGGGAGCTCCTATAATTCACCCCTCCACTTT. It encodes CASSQDFPGSSYNSPLHF.

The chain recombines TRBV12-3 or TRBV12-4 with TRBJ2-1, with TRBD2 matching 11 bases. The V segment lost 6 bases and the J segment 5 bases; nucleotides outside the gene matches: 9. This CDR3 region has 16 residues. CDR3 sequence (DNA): TGTGCCAGCAGATCCTCCGGGACTAGCGGCAACAATGAGCAGTTCTTC. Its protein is CASRSSGTSGNNEQFF.

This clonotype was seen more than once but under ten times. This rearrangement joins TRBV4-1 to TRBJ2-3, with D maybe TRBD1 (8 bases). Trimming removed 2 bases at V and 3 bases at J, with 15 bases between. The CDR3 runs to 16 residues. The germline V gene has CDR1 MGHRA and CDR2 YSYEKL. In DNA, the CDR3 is TGCGCCAGCAGCCAATCCAACAGGGGGGGTACAGATACGCAGTATTTT. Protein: CASSQSNRGGTDTQYF.

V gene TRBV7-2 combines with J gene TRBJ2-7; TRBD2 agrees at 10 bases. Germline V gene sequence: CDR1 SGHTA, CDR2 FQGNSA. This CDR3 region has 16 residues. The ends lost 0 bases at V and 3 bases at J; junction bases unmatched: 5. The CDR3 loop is CASSLALAGDLYEQYF. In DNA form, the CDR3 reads TGTGCCAGCAGCTTAGCGCTAGCGGGAGATCTCTACGAGCAGTACTTC.

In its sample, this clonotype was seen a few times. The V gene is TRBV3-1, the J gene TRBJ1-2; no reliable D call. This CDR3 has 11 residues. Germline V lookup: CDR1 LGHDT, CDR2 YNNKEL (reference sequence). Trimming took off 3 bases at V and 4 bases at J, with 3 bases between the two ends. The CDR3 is CASSHSYGYTF. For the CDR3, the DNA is TGTGCCAGCAGCCACTCCTATGGCTACACCTTC.

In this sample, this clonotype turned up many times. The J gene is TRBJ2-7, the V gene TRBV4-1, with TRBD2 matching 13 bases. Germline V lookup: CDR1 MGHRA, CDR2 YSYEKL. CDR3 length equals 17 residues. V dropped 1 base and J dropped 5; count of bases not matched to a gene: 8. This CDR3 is CASSQGSRLAGGHEQYF. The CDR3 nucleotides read TGCGCCAGCAGCCAAGGTTCCAGACTAGCGGGAGGCCACGAGCAGTACTTC.

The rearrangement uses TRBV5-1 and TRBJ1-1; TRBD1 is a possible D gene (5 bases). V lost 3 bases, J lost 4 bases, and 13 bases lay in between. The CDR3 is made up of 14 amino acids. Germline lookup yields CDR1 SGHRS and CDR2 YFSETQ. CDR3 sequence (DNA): TGCGCCAGCAGCTCCGTGGGGGATAGCACTGAAGCTTTCTTT. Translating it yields CASSSVGDSTEAFF.

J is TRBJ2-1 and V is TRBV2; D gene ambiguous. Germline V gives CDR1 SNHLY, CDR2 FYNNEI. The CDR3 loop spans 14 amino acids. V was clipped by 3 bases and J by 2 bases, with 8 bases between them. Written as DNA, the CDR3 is TGTGCCAGCAGTGACGCGTGGACCTACAATGAGCAGTTCTTC. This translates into CASSDAWTYNEQFF. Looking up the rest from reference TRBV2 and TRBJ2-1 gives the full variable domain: EPEVTQTPSHQVTQMGQEVILRCVPISNHLYFYWYRQILGQKVEFLVSFYNNEISEKSEIFDDQFSVERPDGSNFTLKIRSTKLEDSAMYFCASSDAWTYNEQFFGPGTRLTVL.